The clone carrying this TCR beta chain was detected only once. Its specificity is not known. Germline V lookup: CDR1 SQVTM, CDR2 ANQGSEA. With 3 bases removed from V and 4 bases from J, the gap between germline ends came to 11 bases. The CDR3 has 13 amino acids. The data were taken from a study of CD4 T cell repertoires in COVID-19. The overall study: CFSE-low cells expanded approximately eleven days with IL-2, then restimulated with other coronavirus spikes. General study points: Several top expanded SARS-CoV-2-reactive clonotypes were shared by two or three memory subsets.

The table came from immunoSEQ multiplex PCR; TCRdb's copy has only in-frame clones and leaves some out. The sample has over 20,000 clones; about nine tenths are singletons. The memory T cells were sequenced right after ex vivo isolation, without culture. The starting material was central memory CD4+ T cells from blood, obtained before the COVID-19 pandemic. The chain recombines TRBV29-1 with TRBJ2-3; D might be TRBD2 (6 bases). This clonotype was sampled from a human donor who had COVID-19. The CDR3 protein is CSVDSGVADTQYF. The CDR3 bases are TGCAGCGTTGACTCGGGAGTAGCAGATACGCAGTATTTT.